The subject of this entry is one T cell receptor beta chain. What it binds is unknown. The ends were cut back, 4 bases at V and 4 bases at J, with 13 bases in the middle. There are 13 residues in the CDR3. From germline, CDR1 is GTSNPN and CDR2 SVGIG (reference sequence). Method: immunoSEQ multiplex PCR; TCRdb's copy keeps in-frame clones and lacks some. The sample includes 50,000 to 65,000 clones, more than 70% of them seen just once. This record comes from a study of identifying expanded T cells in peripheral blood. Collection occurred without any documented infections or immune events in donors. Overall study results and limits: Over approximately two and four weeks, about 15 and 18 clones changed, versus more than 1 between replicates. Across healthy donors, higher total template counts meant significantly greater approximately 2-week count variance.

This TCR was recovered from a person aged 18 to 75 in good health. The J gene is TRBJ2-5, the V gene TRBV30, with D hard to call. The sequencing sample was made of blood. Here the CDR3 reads CAWNPGIGETQYF. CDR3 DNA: TGTGCCTGGAACCCTGGGATCGGAGAGACCCAGTACTTC.